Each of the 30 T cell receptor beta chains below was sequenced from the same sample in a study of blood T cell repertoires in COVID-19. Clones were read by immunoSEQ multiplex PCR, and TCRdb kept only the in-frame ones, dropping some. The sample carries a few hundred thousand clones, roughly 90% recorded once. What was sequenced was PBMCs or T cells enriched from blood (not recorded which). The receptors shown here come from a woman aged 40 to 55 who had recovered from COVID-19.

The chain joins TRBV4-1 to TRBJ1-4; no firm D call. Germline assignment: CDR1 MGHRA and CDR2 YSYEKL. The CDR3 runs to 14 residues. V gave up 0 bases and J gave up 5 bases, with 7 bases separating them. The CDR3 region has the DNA TGCGCCAGCAGCCAAGACGCGGGAAATGAAAAACTGTTTTTT. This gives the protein CASSQDAGNEKLFF.

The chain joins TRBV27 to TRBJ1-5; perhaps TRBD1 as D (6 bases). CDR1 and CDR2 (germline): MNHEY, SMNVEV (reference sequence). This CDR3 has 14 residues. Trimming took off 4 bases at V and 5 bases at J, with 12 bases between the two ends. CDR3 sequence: CASSWVGGHQPQHF. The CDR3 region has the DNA TGTGCCAGCAGTTGGGTCGGGGGGCATCAGCCCCAGCATTTT.

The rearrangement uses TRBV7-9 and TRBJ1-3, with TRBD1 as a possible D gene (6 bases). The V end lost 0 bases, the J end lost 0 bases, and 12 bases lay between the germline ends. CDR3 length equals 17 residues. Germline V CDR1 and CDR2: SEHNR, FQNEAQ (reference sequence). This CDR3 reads CASSLANRDPSGNTIYF. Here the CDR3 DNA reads TGTGCCAGCAGCTTAGCTAACAGGGACCCCTCTGGAAACACCATATATTTT.

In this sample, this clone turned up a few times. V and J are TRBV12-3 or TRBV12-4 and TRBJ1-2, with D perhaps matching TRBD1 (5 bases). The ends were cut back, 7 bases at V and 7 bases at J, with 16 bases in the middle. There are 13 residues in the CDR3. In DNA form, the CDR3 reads TGTGCCAGCACCCGAGGCAGGGTTGGTGGCTACACCTTC. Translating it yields CASTRGRVGGYTF.

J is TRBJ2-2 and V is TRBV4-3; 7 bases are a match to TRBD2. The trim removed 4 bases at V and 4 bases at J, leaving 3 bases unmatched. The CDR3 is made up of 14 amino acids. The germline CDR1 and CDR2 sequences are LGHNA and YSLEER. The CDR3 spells CASSLLAVTGELFF. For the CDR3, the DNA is TGCGCCAGCAGCCTCCTAGCGGTCACCGGGGAGCTGTTTTTT.

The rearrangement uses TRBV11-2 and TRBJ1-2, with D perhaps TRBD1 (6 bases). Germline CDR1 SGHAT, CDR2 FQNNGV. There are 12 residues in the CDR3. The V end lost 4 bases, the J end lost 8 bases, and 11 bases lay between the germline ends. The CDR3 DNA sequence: TGTGCCAGCAGCTCGACAGGTTCCGGCTACACCTTC. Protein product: CASSSTGSGYTF.

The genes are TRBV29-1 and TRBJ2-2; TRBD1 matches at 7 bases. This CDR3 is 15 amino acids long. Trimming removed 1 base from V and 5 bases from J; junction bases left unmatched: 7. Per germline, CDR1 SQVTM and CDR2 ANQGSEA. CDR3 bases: TGCAGCGTTGAAGGGGGACAGTTAGGAACCGGGGAGCTGTTTTTT. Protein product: CSVEGGQLGTGELFF.

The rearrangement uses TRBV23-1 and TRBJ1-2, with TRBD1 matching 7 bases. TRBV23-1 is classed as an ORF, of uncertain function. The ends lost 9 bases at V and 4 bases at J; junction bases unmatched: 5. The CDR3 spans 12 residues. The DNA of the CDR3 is TGCGCCAGAGGGGGCACGTTCTATGGCTACACCTTC. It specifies CARGGTFYGYTF.

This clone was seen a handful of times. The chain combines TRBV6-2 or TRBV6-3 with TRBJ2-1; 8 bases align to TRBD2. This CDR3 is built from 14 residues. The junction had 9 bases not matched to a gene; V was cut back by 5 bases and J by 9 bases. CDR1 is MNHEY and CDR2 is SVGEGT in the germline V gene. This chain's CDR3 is CASSNSGSMIEQFF. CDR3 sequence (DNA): TGTGCCAGCAGTAACAGCGGGAGTATGATTGAGCAGTTCTTC.

DNA of the CDR3: TGTGCCAGCAGTTACGTAGAGGCCATAGGGCAGTTCTTC. It codes for CASSYVEAIGQFF. This rearrangement joins TRBV6-2 or TRBV6-3 to TRBJ2-1, with D unclear. V lost 2 bases and J lost 12, with 14 bases in between. CDR3 length: 13 amino acids. The germline V gene has CDR1 MNHEY and CDR2 SVGEGT.

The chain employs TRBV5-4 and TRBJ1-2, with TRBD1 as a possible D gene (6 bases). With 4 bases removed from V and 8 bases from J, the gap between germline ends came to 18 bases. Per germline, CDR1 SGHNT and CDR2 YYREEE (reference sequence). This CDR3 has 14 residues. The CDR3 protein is CASSPMGGRQGYTF. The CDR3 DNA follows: TGTGCCAGCAGCCCCATGGGGGGGCGGCAGGGCTACACCTTC.

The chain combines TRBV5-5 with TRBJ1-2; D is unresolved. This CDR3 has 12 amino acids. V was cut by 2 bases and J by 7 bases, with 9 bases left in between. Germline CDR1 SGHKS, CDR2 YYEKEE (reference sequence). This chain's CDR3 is CASSFITGGYTF. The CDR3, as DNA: TGTGCCAGCAGCTTTATAACCGGTGGCTACACCTTC.

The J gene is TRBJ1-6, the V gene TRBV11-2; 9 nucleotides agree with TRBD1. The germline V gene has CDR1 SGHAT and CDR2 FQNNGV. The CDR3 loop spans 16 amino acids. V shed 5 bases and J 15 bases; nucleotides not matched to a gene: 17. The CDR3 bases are TGTGCCAGCAGCCGATACCGGGACAGGGTAGGGGAGAGCCTCCACTTT. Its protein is CASSRYRDRVGESLHF. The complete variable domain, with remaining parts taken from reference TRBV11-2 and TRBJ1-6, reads EAGVAQSPRYKIIEKRQSVAFWCNPISGHATLYWYQQILGQGPKLLIQFQNNGVVDDSQLPKDRFSAERLKGVDSTLKIQPAKLEDSAVYLCASSRYRDRVGESLHFGNGTRLTVT.

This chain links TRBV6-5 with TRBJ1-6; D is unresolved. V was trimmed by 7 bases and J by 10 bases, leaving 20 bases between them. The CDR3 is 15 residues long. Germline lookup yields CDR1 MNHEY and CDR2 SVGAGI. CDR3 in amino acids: CASNSPARGRSPLHF. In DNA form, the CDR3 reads TGTGCCAGCAATTCCCCCGCCCGGGGTCGGTCACCCCTCCACTTT.

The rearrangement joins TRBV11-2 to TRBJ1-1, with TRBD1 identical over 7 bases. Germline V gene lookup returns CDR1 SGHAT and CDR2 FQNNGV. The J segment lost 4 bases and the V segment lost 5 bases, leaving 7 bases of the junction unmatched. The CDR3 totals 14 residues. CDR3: CASSGRDRLTEAFF. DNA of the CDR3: TGTGCCAGCAGCGGACGGGACAGACTCACTGAAGCTTTCTTT.

As DNA, the CDR3 is TGTGCCAGCAGCAAGGGCAGGGGGCACACTGAAGCTTTCTTT. As protein: CASSKGRGHTEAFF. The V gene is TRBV7-2, the J gene TRBJ1-1; 8 bases align to TRBD1. Germline V gives CDR1 SGHTA, CDR2 FQGNSA. The CDR3 is 14 residues long. V dropped 5 bases and J dropped 3; count of bases not matched to a gene: 5.

The CDR3 loop reads CASSYITANEQFF. The CDR3 DNA reads TGTGCCAGCAGTTACATTACAGCCAATGAGCAGTTCTTC. This rearrangement joins TRBV6-9 to TRBJ2-1, with D hard to call. V lost 3 bases, J lost 6 bases, and 9 bases lay in between. Germline V gene sequence: CDR1 MNHGY, CDR2 SVAAGI. The CDR3 has 13 amino acids.

CDR3 region: CASSSFTEGRNEQFF. In DNA form, the CDR3 reads TGTGCCAGCAGCTCCTTCACGGAGGGCCGCAATGAGCAGTTCTTC. This rearrangement joins TRBV11-2 to TRBJ2-1; D is possibly TRBD2 (6 bases). The CDR3 length is 15 residues. V lost 4 bases, J lost 6 bases, and 16 bases lay in between. Per the germline V gene, CDR1 is SGHAT and CDR2 is FQNNGV.

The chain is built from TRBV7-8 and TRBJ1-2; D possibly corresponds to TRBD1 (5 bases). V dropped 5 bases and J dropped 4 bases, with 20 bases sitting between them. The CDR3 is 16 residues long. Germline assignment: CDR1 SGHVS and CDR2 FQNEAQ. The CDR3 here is CASSPPPGETGYGYTF. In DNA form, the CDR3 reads TGTGCCAGCAGCCCACCCCCGGGGGAAACGGGCTATGGCTACACCTTC.

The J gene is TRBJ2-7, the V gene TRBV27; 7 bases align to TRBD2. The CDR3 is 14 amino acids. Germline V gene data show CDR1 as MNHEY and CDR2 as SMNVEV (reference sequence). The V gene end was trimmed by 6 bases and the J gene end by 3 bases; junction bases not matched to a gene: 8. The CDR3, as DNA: TGTGCCAGCAGACCGCCTAGCGGCCTCTACGAGCAGTACTTC. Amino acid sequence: CASRPPSGLYEQYF.

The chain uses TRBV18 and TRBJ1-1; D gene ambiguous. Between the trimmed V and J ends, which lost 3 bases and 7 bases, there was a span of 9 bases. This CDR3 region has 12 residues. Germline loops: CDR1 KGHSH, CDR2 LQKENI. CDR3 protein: CASSPERNEAFF. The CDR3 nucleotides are TGTGCCAGCTCACCGGAGAGAAATGAAGCTTTCTTT.

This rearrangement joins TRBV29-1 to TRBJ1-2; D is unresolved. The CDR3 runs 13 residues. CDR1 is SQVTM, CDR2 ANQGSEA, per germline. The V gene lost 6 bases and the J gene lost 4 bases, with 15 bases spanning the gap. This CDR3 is CSVRGQYGYGYTF. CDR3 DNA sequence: TGCAGCGTCCGAGGGCAGTATGGCTATGGCTACACCTTC.

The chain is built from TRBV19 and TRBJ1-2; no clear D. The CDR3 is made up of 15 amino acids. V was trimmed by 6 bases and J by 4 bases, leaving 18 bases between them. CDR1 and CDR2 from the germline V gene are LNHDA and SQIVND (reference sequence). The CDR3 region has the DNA TGTGCCAGTAGCCCATATATTGAGTTCCTCTATGGCTACACCTTC. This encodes CASSPYIEFLYGYTF.

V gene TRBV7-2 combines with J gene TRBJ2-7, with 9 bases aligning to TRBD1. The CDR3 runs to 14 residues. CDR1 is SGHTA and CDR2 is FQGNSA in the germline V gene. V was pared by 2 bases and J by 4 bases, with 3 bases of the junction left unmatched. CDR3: CASSLLGQGYEQYF. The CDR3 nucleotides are TGTGCCAGCAGCTTATTGGGACAGGGATACGAGCAGTACTTC.

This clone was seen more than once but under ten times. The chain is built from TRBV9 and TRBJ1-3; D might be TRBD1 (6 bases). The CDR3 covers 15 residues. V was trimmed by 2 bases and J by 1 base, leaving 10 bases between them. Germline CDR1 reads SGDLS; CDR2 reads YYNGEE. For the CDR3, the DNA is TGTGCCAGCAGCGTGGCAGGGGTGTCTGGAAACACCATATATTTT. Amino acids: CASSVAGVSGNTIYF.

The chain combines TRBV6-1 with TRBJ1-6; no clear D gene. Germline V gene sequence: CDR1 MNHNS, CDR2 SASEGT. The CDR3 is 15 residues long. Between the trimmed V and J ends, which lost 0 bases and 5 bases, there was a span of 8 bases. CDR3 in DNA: TGTGCCAGCAGTGAAGCAGCGGCAAATAATTCACCCCTCCACTTT. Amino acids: CASSEAAANNSPLHF.

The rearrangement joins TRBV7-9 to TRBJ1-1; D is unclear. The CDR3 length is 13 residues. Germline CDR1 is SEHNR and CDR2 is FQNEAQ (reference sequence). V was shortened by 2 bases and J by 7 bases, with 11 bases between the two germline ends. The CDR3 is CASSLTAANEAFF. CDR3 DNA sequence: TGTGCCAGCAGCTTAACGGCAGCGAATGAAGCTTTCTTT.

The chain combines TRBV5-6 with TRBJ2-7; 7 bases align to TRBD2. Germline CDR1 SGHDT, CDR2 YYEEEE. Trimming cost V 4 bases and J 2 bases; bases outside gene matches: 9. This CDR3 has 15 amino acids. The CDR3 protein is CASSPGGGWAYEQYF. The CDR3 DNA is TGTGCCAGCAGCCCGGGGGGAGGGTGGGCCTACGAGCAGTACTTC.

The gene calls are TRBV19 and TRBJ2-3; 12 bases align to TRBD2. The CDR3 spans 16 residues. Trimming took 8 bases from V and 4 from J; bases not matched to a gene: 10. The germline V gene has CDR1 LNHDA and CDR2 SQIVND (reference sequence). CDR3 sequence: CASGPGLAGGADTQYF. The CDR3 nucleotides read TGTGCCAGTGGCCCCGGGCTAGCGGGAGGGGCAGATACGCAGTATTTT. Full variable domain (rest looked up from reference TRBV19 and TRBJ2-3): DGGITQSPKYLFRKEGQNVTLSCEQNLNHDAMYWYRQDPGQGLRLIYYSQIVNDFQKGDIAEGYSVSREKKESFPLTVTSAQKNPTAFYLCASGPGLAGGADTQYFGPGTRLTVL.

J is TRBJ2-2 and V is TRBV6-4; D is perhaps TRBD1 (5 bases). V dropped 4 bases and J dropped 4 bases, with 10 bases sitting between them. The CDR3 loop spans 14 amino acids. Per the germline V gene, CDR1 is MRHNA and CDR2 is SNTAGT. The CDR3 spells CASSVDRATGELFF. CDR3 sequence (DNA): TGTGCCAGCAGTGTCGACAGAGCCACCGGGGAGCTGTTTTTT.